This T cell receptor (beta chain) was found in a study of cytomegalovirus exposure and HLA in healthy donors. The study's findings and limits: Differences between HLA loci emerged in a later analysis of TCR association rates, with DRB1 most and HLA-C fewest. Accurate predictions that matched the HLA-A and HLA-B alleles of most subjects were reportedly made from TCR beta sequences. In an earlier analysis, in some 500 donors, most V segments appeared productive either ~90% or ~30% of the time. Later on, an analysis found that several of the most significant clusters appeared to be linked to common viral pathogens, which included parvovirus B19.

The CDR3 has 15 residues. Germline V CDR1 and CDR2: SGHTA, FQGNSA. V shed 6 bases and J shed 8 bases, with 20 bases lying between them. 60 Vbeta and 13 Jbeta primers were used in PCR. Data came from immunoSEQ multiplex PCR; TCRdb stores just in-frame clones and leaves some out. The table lists 150,000 to 200,000 clones, about two thirds of them singletons. For this clone: Its antigen is undetermined.

The specimen was PBMCs. The source is a young woman in good health and CMV-seropositive. The V gene is TRBV7-2, the J gene TRBJ2-1; tentative D call: TRBD2 (5 bases). CDR3 in amino acids: CASSVGVLYVDEQFF. The CDR3 nucleotides read TGTGCCAGCAGTGTCGGGGTCCTCTACGTCGATGAGCAGTTCTTC.